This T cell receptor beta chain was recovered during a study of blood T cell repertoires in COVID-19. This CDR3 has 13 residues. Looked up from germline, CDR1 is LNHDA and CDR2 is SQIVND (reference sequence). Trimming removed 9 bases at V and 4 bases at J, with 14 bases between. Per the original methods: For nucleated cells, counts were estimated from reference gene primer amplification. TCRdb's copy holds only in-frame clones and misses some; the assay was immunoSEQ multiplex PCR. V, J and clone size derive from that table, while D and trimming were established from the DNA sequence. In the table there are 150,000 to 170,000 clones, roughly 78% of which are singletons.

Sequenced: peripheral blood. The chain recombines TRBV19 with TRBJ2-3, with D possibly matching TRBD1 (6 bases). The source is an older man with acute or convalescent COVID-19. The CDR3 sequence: CARTGLTADTQYF. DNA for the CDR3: TGTGCCAGGACAGGATTGACCGCAGATACGCAGTATTTT.